The sequence of this TCR beta chain was determined in a study of shared clonotypes between healthy human individuals. At the level of the study: Researchers assigned three CD4 naive, three CD4 memory, two CD8 naive and one CD8 memory plate to each donor.

Naive-designated CD8 cells lacked CD45RO, were positively enriched for CCR7, and omitted terminally differentiated effector memory CD45RA+ cells. Deep-level settings were used for running the assay. Only in-frame clones appear in the TCRdb table, and some are missing; sequencing was by immunoSEQ multiplex PCR. This sample carries about 2.2 million clones, around 93% of them seen once, and the ten largest clones take more than 1.5%. Trimming cost V 4 bases and J 4 bases, with 17 bases left between them. Germline CDR1 and CDR2: MDHEN and SYDVKM. The CDR3 has 16 amino acids. This clonotype was sampled from a man younger than 35 in good health. Some clones in this sample may be carry-over from other donors' samples. The sequenced material came from naive CD8+ T cells from PBMCs. The chain joins TRBV28 to TRBJ2-1, with a possible D match to TRBD1 (6 bases). CDR3 sequence reads: CASSSPDRDTYNEQFF. The CDR3 nucleotides are TGTGCCAGCAGTTCACCTGACCGGGACACGTACAATGAGCAGTTCTTC.